One sample yielded the 5 T cell receptor beta chains listed below, sequenced in a study of T cell responses to AZD1222 COVID-19 vaccine. The assay was immunoSEQ multiplex PCR, and TCRdb's table has in-frame clones only and misses some. The data show about 69,000 clones, roughly 80% seen once. The material sequenced was peripheral blood, taken 28 days after the second AZD1222 dose. Source of these receptors: an adult who received the AZD1222 COVID-19 vaccine.

The chain employs TRBV2 and TRBJ2-7; 11 positions match TRBD2. V was clipped by 9 bases and J by 6 bases; unmatched bases: 16. The CDR3 runs 16 residues. Germline assignment: CDR1 SNHLY and CDR2 FYNNEI. Here the CDR3 DNA reads TGTGCCAGGAGGACTGAGACTAGCGGGAAGTTTGGCGAGCAGTACTTC. This codes for CARRTETSGKFGEQYF.

V is TRBV6-1 and J is TRBJ1-2, with D perhaps TRBD1 (6 bases). CDR1 is MNHNS, CDR2 SASEGT, per germline. Trimming took off 0 bases at V and 8 bases at J, with 22 bases between the two ends. CDR3 length: 17 amino acids. The CDR3 is CASSEAVGGGSKKGYTF. CDR3 bases: TGTGCCAGCAGTGAAGCAGTCGGAGGGGGTAGTAAGAAGGGCTACACCTTC.

The chain couples TRBV4-2 to TRBJ2-5; D gene unclear. Germline-derived CDR1 and CDR2 are LGHNA and YNFKEQ. V dropped 8 bases and J dropped 3 bases, with 16 bases sitting between them. This CDR3 has 14 amino acids. The CDR3, as DNA: TGTGCCAGCTCGCCTAGAGTAACCGAAGAGACCCAGTACTTC. Protein: CASSPRVTEETQYF.

By share, this clone counts as medium-sized (0.01 to 0.1%). V and J are TRBV18 and TRBJ1-5; the D gene is possibly TRBD1 (5 bases). Trimming shortened V by 6 bases and J by 3 bases, and 15 bases separated the two germline ends. The CDR3 sequence is 15 residues long. Per germline, CDR1 KGHSH and CDR2 LQKENI. CDR3 amino acids: CASSMTGDPNQPQHF. Here the CDR3 DNA reads TGTGCCAGCTCCATGACGGGGGATCCCAATCAGCCCCAGCATTTT.

The chain recombines TRBV29-1 with TRBJ2-7; D may be TRBD2 (7 bases). In germline, CDR1 is SQVTM, CDR2 ANQGSEA. The CDR3 spans 14 residues. The V gene lost 6 bases and the J gene lost 6 bases, with 21 bases spanning the gap. CDR3 sequence reads: CSVPRGAGASEQYF. The CDR3 DNA follows: TGCAGCGTCCCCCGGGGGGCAGGGGCAAGCGAGCAGTACTTC.